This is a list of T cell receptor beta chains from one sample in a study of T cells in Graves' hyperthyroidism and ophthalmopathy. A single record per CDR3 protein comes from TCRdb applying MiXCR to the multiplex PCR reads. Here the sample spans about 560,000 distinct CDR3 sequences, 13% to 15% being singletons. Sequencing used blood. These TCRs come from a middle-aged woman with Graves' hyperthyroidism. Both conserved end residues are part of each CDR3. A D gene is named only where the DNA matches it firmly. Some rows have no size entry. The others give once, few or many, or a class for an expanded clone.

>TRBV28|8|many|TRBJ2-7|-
CLSYEQYF
TGCCTATCCTACGAGCAGTACTTC
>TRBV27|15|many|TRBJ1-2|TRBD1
CASSSAATGRNGYTF
TGTGCCAGCAGTTCGGCCGCGACAGGGAGAAATGGCTACACCTTC
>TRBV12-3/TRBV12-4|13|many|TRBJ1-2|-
CASSLDRVGGYTF
TGTGCCAGCAGTTTAGACAGGGTGGGTGGCTACACCTTC
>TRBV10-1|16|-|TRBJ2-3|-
CASSDPMTGRTDTQYF
TGCGCCAGCAGTGACCCTATGACGGGACGCACAGATACGCAGTATTTT
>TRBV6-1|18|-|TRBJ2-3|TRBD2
CASSEMAGGPGPTDTQYF
TGTGCCAGCAGTGAAATGGCGGGAGGGCCGGGGCCCACAGATACGCAGTATTTT
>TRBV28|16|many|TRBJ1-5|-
CASSPNRRGSNQPQHF
TGTGCCAGCAGCCCTAACCGTCGGGGTAGCAATCAGCCCCAGCATTTT
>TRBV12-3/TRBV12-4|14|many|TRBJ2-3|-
CASSLGSGTDTQYF
TGTGCCAGCAGCTTGGGCTCCGGCACAGATACGCAGTATTTT
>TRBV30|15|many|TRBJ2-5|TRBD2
CAWSVHGGRGETQYF
TGTGCCTGGAGTGTACATGGCGGGAGAGGAGAGACCCAGTACTTC
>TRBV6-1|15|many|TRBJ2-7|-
CASRDTGTASYEQYF
TGTGCCAGCAGGGACACCGGGACGGCCTCCTACGAGCAGTACTTC
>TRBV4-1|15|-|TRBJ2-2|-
CASSQGQGWAGELFF
TGCGCCAGCAGCCAAGGTCAGGGTTGGGCCGGGGAGCTGTTTTTT
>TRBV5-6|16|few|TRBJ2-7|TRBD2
CASSLATRLAGAEQYF
TGTGCCAGCAGCTTGGCTACGCGACTAGCGGGAGCCGAGCAGTACTTC
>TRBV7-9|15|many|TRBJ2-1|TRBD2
CASSPGTSAYNEQFF
TGTGCCAGCAGCCCCGGGACTAGCGCATACAATGAGCAGTTCTTC
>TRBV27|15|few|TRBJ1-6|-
CASSLVVAGGSPLHF
TGTGCCAGCAGTTTAGTAGTGGCAGGCGGCTCACCCCTCCACTTT
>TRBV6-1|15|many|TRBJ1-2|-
CASSPVGDSQYGYTF
TGTGCCAGCAGTCCGGTTGGGGACTCTCAGTATGGCTACACCTTC
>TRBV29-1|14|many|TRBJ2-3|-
CSVEGRGPTDTQYF
TGCAGCGTTGAGGGCAGGGGCCCCACAGATACGCAGTATTTT
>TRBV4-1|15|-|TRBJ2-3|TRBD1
CASSQDRGPTDTQYF
TGCGCCAGCAGCCAGGACAGGGGGCCCACAGATACGCAGTATTTT
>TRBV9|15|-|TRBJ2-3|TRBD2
CASSVLAGETDTQYF
TGTGCCAGCAGCGTACTAGCGGGAGAGACAGATACGCAGTATTTT
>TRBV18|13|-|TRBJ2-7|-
CASSPNAGSEQYF
TGTGCCAGCTCACCCAATGCGGGGAGCGAGCAGTACTTC
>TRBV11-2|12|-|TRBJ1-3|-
CASSLNGNTIYF
TGTGCCAGCAGCTTGAATGGAAACACCATATATTTT
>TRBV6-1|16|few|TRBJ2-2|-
CASSAFAAFNTGELFF
TGTGCCAGCAGTGCGTTCGCCGCTTTCAACACCGGGGAGCTGTTTTTT
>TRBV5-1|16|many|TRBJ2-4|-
CASSLKAGRAKNIQYF
TGCGCCAGCAGCTTGAAGGCGGGGCGAGCCAAAAACATTCAGTACTTC
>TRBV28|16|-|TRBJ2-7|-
CASSLLGIRSSYEQYF
TGTGCCAGCAGTTTATTGGGGATTCGGAGCTCCTACGAGCAGTACTTC
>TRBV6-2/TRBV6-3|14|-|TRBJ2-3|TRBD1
CASSYTGVTDTQYF
TGTGCCAGCAGTTATACAGGGGTCACAGATACGCAGTATTTT
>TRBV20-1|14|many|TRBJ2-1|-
CSARDKESYNEQFF
TGCAGTGCTAGAGATAAAGAATCATACAATGAGCAGTTCTTC
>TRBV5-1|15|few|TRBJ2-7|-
CASSLDPGISYEQYF
TGCGCCAGCAGCTTGGATCCAGGGATCTCCTACGAGCAGTACTTC
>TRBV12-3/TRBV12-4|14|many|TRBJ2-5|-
CASSLQGGEETQYF
TGTGCCAGCAGTCTACAGGGTGGGGAAGAGACCCAGTACTTC
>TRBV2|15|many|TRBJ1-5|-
CASSEVGTDNQPQHF
TGTGCCAGCAGTGAAGTGGGGACTGACAATCAGCCCCAGCATTTT
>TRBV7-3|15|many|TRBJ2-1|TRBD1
CASSQGAPSYNEQFF
TGTGCCAGCAGTCAGGGGGCCCCCTCCTACAATGAGCAGTTCTTC
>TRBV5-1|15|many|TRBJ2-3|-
CASSFAAPSTDTQYF
TGCGCCAGCAGCTTCGCGGCCCCTAGCACAGATACGCAGTATTTT
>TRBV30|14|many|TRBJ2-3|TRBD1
CAWRDRGVADTQYF
TGTGCCTGGAGGGACAGGGGAGTGGCAGATACGCAGTATTTT
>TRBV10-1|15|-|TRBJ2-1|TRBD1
CASSGDRGHVNEQFF
TGCGCCAGCAGTGGGGACAGGGGGCATGTAAATGAGCAGTTCTTC
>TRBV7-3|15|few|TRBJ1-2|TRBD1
CASSKEGAINYGYTF
TGTGCCAGCAGTAAGGAGGGGGCTATAAACTATGGCTACACCTTC
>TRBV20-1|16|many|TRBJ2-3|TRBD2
CSARARTSGIVDTQYF
TGCAGTGCTAGAGCCCGGACTAGCGGGATTGTAGATACGCAGTATTTT
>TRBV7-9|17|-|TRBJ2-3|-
CASSFGLIRRVADTQYF
TGTGCCAGCAGCTTTGGGCTTATTCGGAGGGTGGCAGATACGCAGTATTTT
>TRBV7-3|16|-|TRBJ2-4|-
CASSLGPGGGKNIQYF
TGTGCCAGCAGCTTAGGGCCCGGAGGTGGCAAAAACATTCAGTACTTC
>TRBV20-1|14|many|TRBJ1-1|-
CSATPLQEITEAFF
TGCAGTGCTACCCCACTACAGGAGATCACTGAAGCTTTCTTT
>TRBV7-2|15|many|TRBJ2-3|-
CASSLGVVGTDTQYF
TGTGCCAGCAGCTTAGGGGTTGTCGGGACAGATACGCAGTATTTT